A single sample is the source of the 26 T cell receptor beta chains below, sequenced in a study of T-cell reconstitution after alpha-beta-depleted transplantation in children. During its preparation, the TCRbeta library received unique molecular identifiers. Each CDR3 protein is one row after TCRdb ran MiXCR on the PCR reads. The data contain 240,000 or so distinct CDR3 sequences, 7.5% to 9.5% of them singletons. The source was PBMCs, mostly from graft donor cells, collected 180 days after TCRalphabeta/CD19-depleted stem cell transplant. These receptor sequences come from a male patient aged 10 to 17 who had a stem cell transplant for acute lymphoblastic leukemia, so the T cells may come from the graft donor.

This clonotype was detected many times. The V gene is TRBV5-1, the J gene TRBJ1-2; TRBD1 matches 7 bases. The CDR3 totals 15 residues. Germline CDR1 and CDR2: SGHRS and YFSETQ. V gave up 4 bases and J gave up 4 bases; unmatched junction bases: 10. The CDR3: CASSTQTGFGYGYTF. DNA of the CDR3: TGCGCCAGCAGCACCCAGACAGGGTTCGGCTATGGCTACACCTTC.

Comments on this clonotype: A much larger clone differs from this one at a single base, so this may be a read error. The chain is built from TRBV5-1 and TRBJ2-2, with TRBD2 as a possible D gene (6 bases). The germline V and J ends were trimmed by 3 bases and 3 bases, with 15 bases remaining between them. The CDR3 is made up of 16 amino acids. Germline assignment: CDR1 SGHRS and CDR2 YFSETQ. CDR3 sequence reads: CASSWGWDLHTGELFF. Here the CDR3 DNA reads TGCGCCAGCAGCTGGGGTTGGGACTTACACACCGGGGAGCTGTTTTTT.

With respect to this clonotype: This clone may be a read error of a much larger clone one base away. The rearrangement joins TRBV2 to TRBJ1-2; D not resolved. Germline CDR1 SNHLY, CDR2 FYNNEI. The CDR3 consists of 10 residues. The CDR3 nucleotides are TGTACCAGCAGTGAGTATGGCTACACCTTC. Its protein product is CTSSEYGYTF.

Remarks on this clonotype: It is likely a read error, because the conserved phenylalanine at the end of the CDR3 is missing. The chain carries TRBV11-2 and TRBJ2-7; 13 bases fit TRBD2. This CDR3 comprises 17 residues. Germline-derived CDR1 and CDR2 are SGHAT and FQNNGV. V lost 0 bases and J lost 3; bases outside the gene matches: 5. This chain's CDR3 is CASSLDPGLAGLYEQYS. The CDR3 DNA sequence: TGTGCCAGCAGCTTAGACCCGGGACTAGCGGGGCTCTACGAGCAGTACTCC.

The gene calls are TRBV6-5 and TRBJ2-7; 8 nucleotides align to TRBD1. Germline assignment: CDR1 MNHEY and CDR2 SVGAGI. The V gene end was trimmed by 0 bases and the J gene end by 3 bases; junction bases not matched to a gene: 4. The CDR3 covers 15 residues. CDR3 nucleotide sequence: TGTGCCAGCAGTTACTCGACAGGGGCAGACTACGAGCAGTACTTC. It codes for CASSYSTGADYEQYF.

V and J are TRBV3-1 and TRBJ2-7; D is possibly TRBD2 (5 bases). Trimming left V 0 bases short and J 2 bases short, with 11 bases between. Germline assignment: CDR1 LGHDT and CDR2 YNNKEL (reference sequence). There are 15 residues in the CDR3. This chain's CDR3 is CASSQESGRAYEQYF. The DNA of the CDR3 is TGTGCCAGCAGCCAAGAATCTGGGCGGGCCTACGAGCAGTACTTC.

This clonotype has a count of ten or more. The chain uses TRBV18 and TRBJ2-1; possibly TRBD1 or TRBD2 for D (5 bases each). The V gene's germline CDR1 is KGHSH and CDR2 LQKENI. With 3 bases removed from V and 8 bases from J, the gap between germline ends came to 23 bases. The length of the CDR3 is 17 residues. The CDR3 reads CASSPRDGTLWFHEQFF. The CDR3, as DNA: TGTGCCAGCTCACCGAGGGACGGTACGTTGTGGTTTCATGAGCAGTTCTTC.

As regards this clonotype: This may arise from a read error, as a much more abundant clone is one base away. The rearrangement uses TRBV25-1 and TRBJ1-5; a possible D gene is TRBD1 (6 bases). The CDR3 runs to 15 residues. Germline values: CDR1 MGHDK, CDR2 SYGVNS. The CDR3 bases are TGTGCCAGCAGCCAACACAGGGATGGCAATCGGCCCCAGCATTTT. Translated: CASSQHRDGNRPQHF.

As for this clonotype: With a much larger clone just one base away, this may be a read error. The chain carries TRBV7-6 and TRBJ1-4; D not resolved. This CDR3 has 14 residues. The germline CDR1 and CDR2 sequences are SGHVS and FNYEAQ. DNA of the CDR3: TGTGCCAGCAGCTTTAAGCCCTCTAATGAAAAACTGATTTTT. This translates into CASSFKPSNEKLIF. The whole variable domain, remainder taken from reference TRBV7-6 and TRBJ1-4, is GAGVSQSPRYKVTKRGQDVALRCDPISGHVSLYWYRQALGQGPEFLTYFNYEAQQDKSGLPNDRFSAERPEGSISTLTIQRTEQRDSAMYRCASSFKPSNEKLIFGSGTQLSVL.

Only a few counts were recorded for this clonotype. CDR3 bases: TGTGCCAGCAGCTTCCGATCCGAGCAGTACTTC. Protein sequence: CASSFRSEQYF. The chain carries TRBV13 and TRBJ2-7; the D is unclear. The CDR3 extends over 11 amino acids. Trimming took off 3 bases at V and 6 bases at J, with 6 bases between the two ends. CDR1 and CDR2 (germline): PRHDT, FYEKMQ (reference sequence).

This clonotype was observed many times. The chain joins TRBV29-1 to TRBJ1-2; 8 bases are a match to TRBD1. From germline, CDR1 is SQVTM and CDR2 ANQGSEA. The CDR3 loop spans 15 amino acids. The junction had 11 bases not matched to a gene; V was cut back by 6 bases and J by 2 bases. This CDR3 is CSVPVTGEGNYGYTF. The CDR3 bases are TGCAGCGTCCCTGTGACAGGGGAAGGGAACTATGGCTACACCTTC.

This clonotype was observed at least ten times. This chain joins TRBV7-9 and TRBJ2-5; 9 bases are a match to TRBD1. There are 15 residues in the CDR3. V trimming: 6 bases; J trimming: 7 bases; junction bases outside the gene matches: 12. Germline CDR1 is SEHNR and CDR2 is FQNEAQ (reference sequence). The CDR3 DNA follows: TGTGCCAGCAGTGGGACAGGGAGCGTCAAAGGGACCCAGTACTTC. Translating it yields CASSGTGSVKGTQYF.

This clonotype has ten or more counts. The chain has TRBV3-1 and TRBJ1-1; a possible D gene is TRBD1 (6 bases). The CDR3 consists of 12 residues. The ends were cut back, 1 base at V and 11 bases at J, with 11 bases in the middle. Germline assignment: CDR1 LGHDT and CDR2 YNNKEL (reference sequence). The CDR3 protein is CASSQVTQGAFF. DNA of the CDR3: TGTGCCAGCAGCCAAGTCACCCAGGGGGCTTTCTTT.

This clonotype has a count of ten or more. CDR3 in amino acids: CASSLQGRNEQFF. CDR3 coding DNA: TGTGCCAGCAGCCTCCAGGGTCGGAATGAGCAGTTCTTC. The rearrangement links TRBV4-2 to TRBJ2-1; D is possibly TRBD1 (5 bases). The length of the CDR3 is 13 residues. Between the trimmed V and J ends, which lost 4 bases and 7 bases, there was a span of 11 bases. Germline assignment: CDR1 LGHNA and CDR2 YNFKEQ.

This clonotype has a count of ten or more. The chain couples TRBV12-3 or TRBV12-4 to TRBJ2-5; D is possibly TRBD1 (5 bases). Deletions cut 10 bases from V and 2 bases from J, with 17 bases between. This CDR3 contains 14 residues. CDR3 protein: CATKFRGLQETQYF. The CDR3 DNA reads as TGTGCCACCAAATTTAGGGGCTTACAAGAGACCCAGTACTTC.

This clonotype occurred many times. The gene calls are TRBV6-5 and TRBJ2-3; possibly TRBD1 or TRBD2 for D (6 bases each). The V gene lost 4 bases and the J gene lost 1 base, with 12 bases spanning the gap. This CDR3 contains 15 residues. Germline V gene sequence: CDR1 MNHEY, CDR2 SVGAGI. The DNA for the CDR3 is TGTGCCAGCAGTTCAAGGGGGGCGCGCACAGATACGCAGTATTTT. It yields the protein CASSSRGARTDTQYF.

This clonotype was seen ten or more times. The chain joins TRBV29-1 to TRBJ2-7, with a weak D call TRBD1 (6 bases). Trimming removed 6 bases at V and 5 bases at J, with 14 bases between. The CDR3 runs to 12 residues. Germline-derived CDR1 and CDR2 are SQVTM and ANQGSEA. CDR3 amino acids: CSVIIQGHEQYF. CDR3 bases: TGCAGCGTAATAATACAGGGACACGAGCAGTACTTC.

This clonotype came up many times. The CDR3 region is CASSPTLGGGGTDTQYF. The CDR3 DNA reads TGCGCCAGCAGCCCGACCCTAGGCGGCGGAGGCACAGATACGCAGTATTTT. This chain connects TRBV4-1 to TRBJ2-3; no clear D gene. This CDR3 region has 17 residues. CDR1 MGHRA and CDR2 YSYEKL come from the germline V gene. Trimming took off 4 bases at V and 1 base at J, with 18 bases between the two ends.

This clonotype appeared many times. The rearrangement links TRBV2 to TRBJ1-2; D unclear. CDR1 is SNHLY and CDR2 is FYNNEI in the germline V gene. V gave up 7 bases and J gave up 0 bases, with 9 bases separating them. There are 13 residues in the CDR3. CDR3 nucleotide sequence: TGTGCCAGCAAGCCCGGGGCTAACTATGGCTACACCTTC. Its translation is CASKPGANYGYTF. Together with reference TRBV2 and TRBJ1-2, the CDR3 gives the full variable domain: EPEVTQTPSHQVTQMGQEVILRCVPISNHLYFYWYRQILGQKVEFLVSFYNNEISEKSEIFDDQFSVERPDGSNFTLKIRSTKLEDSAMYFCASKPGANYGYTFGSGTRLTVV.

There are many counts of this clonotype. The rearrangement uses TRBV5-1 and TRBJ1-2; TRBD1 is a possible D gene (6 bases). CDR1 SGHRS and CDR2 YFSETQ come from the germline V gene. The CDR3 totals 14 residues. V lost 3 bases and J lost 7, with 16 bases in between. The CDR3 sequence is CASSSSGTPGGYTF. The CDR3, as DNA: TGCGCCAGCAGCTCTTCCGGGACACCCGGTGGCTACACCTTC.

This clonotype was detected ten times or more. This sequence joins TRBV11-2 and TRBJ2-5, with D maybe TRBD1 (5 bases). V lost 5 bases and J 0 bases, leaving 10 bases between the germline ends. From germline, CDR1 is SGHAT and CDR2 FQNNGV. CDR3 length: 14 amino acids. CDR3 loop: CASSKTVYQETQYF. DNA of the CDR3: TGTGCCAGCAGCAAGACAGTCTACCAAGAGACCCAGTACTTC.

This clonotype was counted many times. The V and J genes are TRBV10-3 and TRBJ2-3, with unresolved D. V dropped 2 bases and J dropped 0 bases, with 15 bases sitting between them. CDR3 length: 17 amino acids. Germline CDR1 ENHRY, CDR2 SYGVKD. The CDR3 coding sequence is TGTGCCATCAGTGAGGGTTGGCGGAACCCTAGCACAGATACGCAGTATTTT. Amino acids: CAISEGWRNPSTDTQYF.

This clonotype appeared many times. The chain uses TRBV29-1 and TRBJ2-3; 8 nucleotides match TRBD1. The CDR3 loop spans 15 amino acids. Germline CDR1 and CDR2: SQVTM and ANQGSEA. V lost 6 bases and J lost 3; bases outside the gene matches: 11. This chain's CDR3 is CSVAPQGARTDTQYF. As DNA, the CDR3 is TGCAGCGTCGCCCCCCAGGGGGCGCGAACAGATACGCAGTATTTT.

In this sample, this clonotype turned up a few times. The CDR3 sequence is CASSYGTGGANQPQHF. In DNA form, the CDR3 reads TGTGCCAGCAGTTACGGTACAGGGGGCGCCAATCAGCCCCAGCATTTT. The chain employs TRBV6-5 and TRBJ1-5; 9 bases match TRBD1. J gave up 3 bases and V 2 bases, and 5 bases lay outside the gene matches. The germline CDR1 and CDR2 sequences are MNHEY and SVGAGI. The CDR3 sequence is 16 residues long.

This clonotype was seen at least ten times. The chain couples TRBV6-5 to TRBJ2-7, with 7 bases matching TRBD1. The CDR3 is 16 amino acids. The germline CDR1 and CDR2 sequences are MNHEY and SVGAGI. V trimming: 0 bases; J trimming: 3 bases; junction bases outside the gene matches: 8. CDR3 DNA: TGTGCCAGCAGTTACTCGAGGGGGCTCCATGGCTACGAGCAGTACTTC. It codes for CASSYSRGLHGYEQYF.

This clonotype was recorded at least ten times. The V gene is TRBV29-1, the J gene TRBJ2-7; D may correspond to TRBD1 or TRBD2 (5 bases each). The V end was cut by 6 bases, the J end by 3 bases, with 15 bases between. This CDR3 region has 13 residues. CDR1 and CDR2 (germline): SQVTM, ANQGSEA. CDR3 coding DNA: TGCAGCGTGTTATCCGGGACCCTCTACGAGCAGTACTTC. Protein sequence: CSVLSGTLYEQYF.